This TCR beta chain was sequenced for a study of blood T cell repertoires in COVID-19 (dated by TCRdb to the early 2020s). At the level of the whole study: Samples covering the acute and convalescent phases of COVID-19 were provided by collaborators in the United States, Italy and Spain. The material from the prospective study consisted of cDNA or gDNA derived from T cells, B-cell-depleted T cells, or PBMCs. The dataset comprised deeply sampled blood TCRbeta repertoires from subjects exposed to, actively infected with, or recovered from COVID-19. A freely available public database, intended as a resource for researchers studying the immune response to SARS-CoV-2, is where the repertoires were released. The samples were drawn from two sources: the first 160 participants of the ongoing ImmuneRACE study, and 1,000 to 1,500 subjects contributed by 6 global collaborators. A de-identified subject ID, COVID-19 status, age in years and sex were almost always included in the sample metadata. HLA class I and class II types, where available, came from metadata supplied by the sample provider rather than from assay-based typing.

In regard to this clone: The antigen this receptor binds is unknown. There are no base qualities to consult, and no much larger clone falls within one base.

What the work shows at the level of the full study, not this receptor alone: How much clinical and demographic metadata was included differed by source and by participant, and the metadata was provided uncurated.

TCRbeta CDR3 regions were amplified from genomic DNA using the immunoSEQ Assay, a bias-controlled multiplex PCR. The paper's processing steps were these. Within the assay, amplification of reference gene primers was used to estimate how many nucleated cells each sample contained. To quantify the absolute abundance of each unique TCRbeta CDR3 rearrangement, sequence reads were collapsed and filtered. For each sample, productive Simpson clonality was calculated by taking the square root of Simpson's diversity index across productive rearrangements. What TCRdb holds here is the immuneACCESS table cut down to in-frame rearrangements. Part of the clones is not present; checked against another copy, under half of the missing clones reflect an unresolved V gene, and the others are unexplained. V, J and clone size are those of that table, while D and trimming were read from the DNA. The sample profile shows some 400,000 clones; around 87% of them were found once. Under 1.5% of the sample belongs to the ten largest clones.

In the germline V gene, CDR1 corresponds to SGHRS and CDR2 to YFSETQ. Trimming removed 0 bases from V and 5 bases from J; the gene matches leave 10 bases unexplained. The CDR3 contains 17 residues, cysteine and phenylalanine counted. Kept here is only the CDR3 DNA, which spans 51 bases and is read in frame from base 1. Participants in the prospective study were aged about 18 to 100 years, lived in 20 to 30 United States geographic areas, and enrolled through a virtual design. In the prospective study, participants were assigned to cohorts based on the clinical history participants reported in a screening survey and a study questionnaire. For ImmuneRACE Cohort 3, a participant was defined as recovered based on two consecutive negative NP/OP PCR tests, clearance by a healthcare professional, or resolution of symptoms. Mobile phlebotomists in the prospective study collected whole blood, serum and a nasopharyngeal or oropharyngeal swab from every participant. Prospective study participants could optionally give additional blood draws and questionnaires over an approximately two-month period. Before DNA extraction, blood samples from the prospective study were shipped at room temperature or frozen.

What was sequenced was PBMCs or T cells enriched from blood (not recorded which). The receptor's source is a man aged 25-40 years who had recovered from COVID-19. This chain joins TRBV5-1 to TRBJ2-3, with TRBD2 identical over 9 junction bases. The CDR3 region reads CASSLGLAGRPGDTQYF. The nucleotide sequence is given as TGCGCCAGCAGCTTGGGGCTAGCGGGGCGTCCCGGAGATACGCAGTATTTT. Reference TRBV5-1 and TRBJ2-3 proteins supply the regions before and after the CDR3; the full variable domain is: KAGVTQTPRYLIKTRGQQVTLSCSPISGHRSVSWYQQTPGQGLQFLFEYFSETQRNKGNFPGRFSGRQFSNSRSEMNVSTLELGDSALYLCASSLGLAGRPGDTQYFGPGTRLTVL.